Sequencing of this T cell receptor beta chain was carried out in a study of T-cell reconstitution after alpha-beta-depleted transplantation in children. V lost 1 base and J 8 bases, leaving 19 bases between the germline ends. The CDR3 extends over 16 amino acids. The germline CDR1 and CDR2 sequences are SGHRS and YFSETQ. Molecular barcoding with unique molecular identifiers was used for the TCRbeta library. TCRdb passed the PCR reads through MiXCR, listing each CDR3 protein once. The sample has hundreds of thousands of distinct CDR3 sequences; about 12% are singletons. This clonotype was counted many times.

The rearrangement links TRBV5-1 to TRBJ2-1, with D possibly matching TRBD2 (6 bases). The sequencing here drew on PBMCs from the stem cell graft donor, taken from the stem cell graft. The receptor was derived from a human donor who donated a stem cell graft to a child with combined immunodeficiency. DNA for the CDR3: TGCGCCAGCAGCTTGTCGGGACGCGGGATTTGGGATGAGCAGTTCTTC. This translates into CASSLSGRGIWDEQFF.